The clone carrying this T cell receptor (beta chain) was observed a single time. This sample is part of a study of technical replicates of blood from several donors. Trimming took 1 base from V and 5 from J, leaving 20 bases between them. Germline V lookup: CDR1 MGHRA, CDR2 YSYEKL. The CDR3 runs 17 residues. The table came from immunoSEQ multiplex PCR; TCRdb's copy has only in-frame clones and leaves some out. The table includes under 80,000 clones, almost 98% detected once. This clonotype originated in a human donor in good health. The sample taken for sequencing was T cells isolated from PBMCs. The V gene is TRBV4-1, the J gene TRBJ2-5, with a weak D call TRBD2 (7 bases). CDR3 sequence reads: CASSQGKGGNKGETQYF. The CDR3 bases are TGCGCCAGCAGCCAAGGAAAGGGGGGGAACAAGGGGGAGACCCAGTACTTC.